Shown below are 27 T cell receptor beta chains from a single sample sequenced in a study of immune heterogeneity within non-small cell lung tumors. Bulk tumor genomic DNA constituted the template, at around 600 ng per sample. Multiple widely separated biopsies were taken from each primary tumor at surgery. These patients got curative surgery after being newly diagnosed with untreated non-small cell lung cancer. The TCR beta CDR3 region was amplified by multiplex PCR employing 32 V and 13 J primers. A single record per CDR3 protein comes from TCRdb applying MiXCR to the multiplex PCR reads. The profile shows about 1,200 distinct CDR3 sequences, around half of them singletons. Sequencing input: lung tumor tissue. These receptors were taken from a man aged 60-69 years with non-small cell lung cancer.

The rearrangement uses TRBV24-1 and TRBJ1-5, with 8 bases identical to TRBD1. The CDR3 runs 14 residues. The germline gives CDR1 KGHDR, CDR2 SFDVKD. The CDR3 sequence is CSIGQGYSNQPQHF. Here the CDR3 DNA reads TGTTCCATAGGACAGGGTTATAGCAATCAGCCCCAGCATTTT.

J is TRBJ2-7 and V is TRBV19; D unclear. Per the germline V gene, CDR1 is LNHDA and CDR2 is SQIVND (reference sequence). V was pared by 2 bases and J by 3 bases, with 14 bases between. This CDR3 comprises 15 residues. The CDR3 loop reads CASSISETARYEQYF. CDR3 bases: TGTGCCAGTAGTATATCGGAGACCGCCCGCTACGAGCAGTACTTC. The complete variable domain, with remaining parts taken from reference TRBV19 and TRBJ2-7, reads DGGITQSPKYLFRKEGQNVTLSCEQNLNHDAMYWYRQDPGQGLRLIYYSQIVNDFQKGDIAEGYSVSREKKESFPLTVTSAQKNPTAFYLCASSISETARYEQYFGPGTRLTVT.

In its sample, this clonotype was seen a few times. J is TRBJ2-3 and V is TRBV7-8; 13 nucleotides match TRBD2. The DNA matches TRBJ2-1 better at its end, which makes the J call doubtful. CDR1 and CDR2 from the germline V gene are SGHVS and FQNEAQ. This CDR3 is built from 14 residues. In nucleotides, the CDR3 is TGTGCCAGCAGCCCACTAGCGGGAGGGTCTGAGCAGTTCTTC. Translation gives CASSPLAGGSEQFF.

The V and J genes are TRBV15 and TRBJ1-5; D is unclear. The CDR3 is 15 amino acids. Trimming took off 0 bases at V and 3 bases at J, with 9 bases between the two ends. Germline V gene sequence: CDR1 LNHNV, CDR2 YYDKDF (reference sequence). In nucleotides, the CDR3 is TGTGCCACCAGCAGAGATCGCGGATACAATCAGCCCCAGCATTTT. Translation gives CATSRDRGYNQPQHF.

The V and J genes are TRBV19 and TRBJ2-7; the D call may be TRBD1 or TRBD2 (5 bases each). Germline V gene lookup returns CDR1 LNHDA and CDR2 SQIVND (reference sequence). The CDR3 length is 13 residues. V lost 6 bases, J lost 3 bases, and 12 bases lay in between. The CDR3 reads CASSPGTFYEQYF. CDR3 DNA: TGTGCCAGTAGCCCTGGGACCTTCTACGAGCAGTACTTC.

This clonotype is termed large. The rearrangement uses TRBV30 and TRBJ1-1, with D perhaps TRBD1 (5 bases). Germline CDR1 reads GTSNPN; CDR2 reads SVGIG (reference sequence). Trimming shortened V by 3 bases and J by 4 bases, and 9 bases separated the two germline ends. The CDR3 has 12 amino acids. The CDR3 DNA is TGTGCCTGGAGGTGGGGGGGCACTGAAGCTTTCTTT. This sequence encodes CAWRWGGTEAFF.

This clonotype has a handful of counts. The rearrangement uses TRBV3-1 and TRBJ2-2; perhaps TRBD1 as D (6 bases). This CDR3 region has 17 residues. CDR1 and CDR2 from the germline V gene are LGHDT and YNNKEL (reference sequence). Trimming cost V 4 bases and J 3 bases, with 18 bases left between them. The CDR3 protein is CASSPTNRASDTGELFF. CDR3 nucleotide sequence: TGTGCCAGCAGCCCGACGAACAGGGCCTCGGACACCGGGGAGCTGTTTTTT.

The chain uses TRBV7-8 and TRBJ1-1; maybe TRBD1 (5 bases). CDR3 length: 12 amino acids. Germline CDR1 SGHVS, CDR2 FQNEAQ. V was trimmed by 4 bases and J by 11 bases, leaving 14 bases between them. The CDR3 here is CASSSGHLDAFF. CDR3 nucleotide sequence: TGTGCCAGCAGCTCAGGACACCTTGACGCTTTCTTT.

The rearrangement uses TRBV10-3 and TRBJ1-1; 10 bases fit TRBD1. Germline V lookup: CDR1 ENHRY, CDR2 SYGVKD. The trim removed 6 bases at V and 9 bases at J, leaving 10 bases unmatched. This CDR3 comprises 14 residues. The CDR3 reads CAISPGTGVFQAFF. The DNA of the CDR3 is TGTGCCATCAGCCCCGGGACAGGGGTTTTTCAAGCTTTCTTT.

This clonotype was detected only a few times. The chain employs TRBV28 and TRBJ2-2; 8 bases match TRBD2. Germline V lookup: CDR1 MDHEN, CDR2 SYDVKM. V gave up 7 bases and J gave up 5 bases; unmatched junction bases: 9. The CDR3 runs to 15 residues. CDR3 sequence: CASNRGGRVTGELFF. CDR3 DNA sequence: TGTGCCAGCAATCGGGGGGGGCGGGTTACCGGGGAGCTGTTTTTT.

This rearrangement joins TRBV12-3 or TRBV12-4 to TRBJ1-1, with a possible D match to TRBD1 (6 bases). This CDR3 comprises 14 residues. Trimming shortened V by 7 bases and J by 4 bases, and 16 bases separated the two germline ends. CDR3 bases: TGTGCCAGCACCTCGGACAGCTGGGGCACTGAAGCTTTCTTT. The encoded protein is CASTSDSWGTEAFF.

This clonotype has only a few counts. V usage is TRBV7-2 and J usage is TRBJ2-3; 10 bases line up with TRBD2. In germline, CDR1 is SGHTA, CDR2 FQGNSA. The CDR3 is made up of 21 amino acids. The V and J ends lost 1 base and 0 bases, in that order; junction bases with no gene match: 16. CDR3 bases: TGTGCCAGCAGCTTAGAGGCTTCTAGCGGGAGCCTTATAACGAGCACAGATACGCAGTATTTT. Residues: CASSLEASSGSLITSTDTQYF.

The rearrangement links TRBV6-2 or TRBV6-3 to TRBJ2-3, with TRBD1 identical over 7 bases. The germline CDR1 and CDR2 sequences are MNHEY and SVGEGT. V lost 2 bases to trimming and J lost 4 bases; unmatched junction nucleotides: 12. CDR3 length equals 17 residues. For the CDR3, the DNA is TGTGCCAGCAGTTACCCCTACAGGGGTTCCTTGGCAGATACGCAGTATTTT. Translated, it gives CASSYPYRGSLADTQYF.

V gene TRBV3-1 combines with J gene TRBJ1-4; D unclear. Trimming cost V 0 bases and J 0 bases, with 8 bases left between them. Germline CDR1 and CDR2: LGHDT and YNNKEL (reference sequence). The CDR3 has 16 amino acids. The chain's CDR3 is CASSQELGSTNEKLFF. CDR3 DNA sequence: TGTGCCAGCAGCCAAGAGCTGGGGTCAACTAATGAAAAACTGTTTTTT. The full variable domain, in which reference TRBV3-1 and TRBJ1-4 provide the parts outside the CDR3, is DTAVSQTPKYLVTQMGNDKSIKCEQNLGHDTMYWYKQDSKKFLKIMFSYNNKELIINETVPNRFSPKSPDKAHLNLHINSLELGDSAVYFCASSQELGSTNEKLFFGSGTQLSVL.

This clonotype was seen once. The chain combines TRBV6-5 with TRBJ2-1, with TRBD2 matching over 7 bases. Germline V gives CDR1 MNHEY, CDR2 SVGAGI. The CDR3 contains 16 residues. V shed 2 bases, J shed 3 bases, and the junction held 7 bases outside the gene matches. DNA for the CDR3: TGTGCCAGCAGTTACACGAGCGGGAACAGCTACAATGAGCAGTTCTTC. Protein: CASSYTSGNSYNEQFF.

This chain links TRBV6-6 with TRBJ2-7, with D uncertain. Germline lookup yields CDR1 MNHNY and CDR2 SVGAGI (reference sequence). The germline V and J ends were trimmed by 0 bases and 5 bases, with 11 bases remaining between them. CDR3 size: 14 residues. CDR3 amino acids: CASSYSPGRDEQYF. CDR3 in DNA: TGTGCCAGCAGTTACTCCCCCGGACGGGACGAGCAGTACTTC.

This clonotype was observed a few times. V and J are TRBV19 and TRBJ2-3; 9 bases line up with TRBD1. Germline loops: CDR1 LNHDA, CDR2 SQIVND (reference sequence). Trimming at V came to 3 bases and at J to 7 bases, leaving 11 bases not matched to a gene. CDR3 length: 16 residues. The CDR3 sequence is CASSMGDRGYLNTQYF. CDR3 coding DNA: TGTGCCAGTAGTATGGGTGACAGGGGGTACTTGAATACGCAGTATTTT. Full variable domain (missing parts from reference TRBV19 and TRBJ2-3): DGGITQSPKYLFRKEGQNVTLSCEQNLNHDAMYWYRQDPGQGLRLIYYSQIVNDFQKGDIAEGYSVSREKKESFPLTVTSAQKNPTAFYLCASSMGDRGYLNTQYFGPGTRLTVL.

This clonotype was picked up a small number of times. The chain carries TRBV11-2 and TRBJ2-2, with a possible D match to TRBD1 (5 bases). The length of the CDR3 is 16 residues. V was shortened by 1 base and J by 2 bases, with 11 bases between the two germline ends. The V gene's germline CDR1 is SGHAT and CDR2 FQNNGV. The CDR3 region is CASSLVAGSNTGELFF. DNA for the CDR3: TGTGCCAGCAGCTTAGTCGCAGGGTCAAACACCGGGGAGCTGTTTTTT.

This clonotype was detected a few times. The chain carries TRBV6-2 or TRBV6-3 and TRBJ1-1; D call uncertain. The CDR3 is made up of 16 amino acids. The germline CDR1 and CDR2 sequences are MNHEY and SVGEGT. Trimming cost V 0 bases and J 5 bases, with 16 bases left between them. This chain's CDR3 is CASSYSGMGRGTEAFF. As DNA, the CDR3 is TGTGCCAGCAGTTACTCGGGTATGGGGAGAGGTACTGAAGCTTTCTTT.

This clonotype was found once. The chain is built from TRBV7-6 and TRBJ2-5; D is possibly TRBD2 (7 bases). The CDR3 spans 13 residues. Looked up from germline, CDR1 is SGHVS and CDR2 is FNYEAQ. The V end lost 3 bases, the J end lost 5 bases, and 10 bases lay between the germline ends. The CDR3 bases are TGTGCCAGCAGCTTGGGAGGGGGGGAGACCCAGTACTTC. The encoded protein is CASSLGGGETQYF.

The chain uses TRBV5-1 and TRBJ2-3; tentatively, D is TRBD1 (6 bases). Looked up from germline, CDR1 is SGHRS and CDR2 is YFSETQ. This CDR3 is 15 amino acids long. V was pared by 4 bases and J by 0 bases, with 12 bases between. In nucleotides, the CDR3 is TGCGCCAGCAGCCCCGGACAGACCAGCACAGATACGCAGTATTTT. Translated, it gives CASSPGQTSTDTQYF.

The rearrangement links TRBV18 to TRBJ2-1; D might be TRBD1 (6 bases). The ends were cut back, 4 bases at V and 6 bases at J, with 16 bases in the middle. Germline lookup yields CDR1 KGHSH and CDR2 LQKENI. This CDR3 has 15 residues. The CDR3 bases are TGTGCCAGCTCACAAACCAGGGTAGGGGGCAATGAGCAGTTCTTC. It translates to CASSQTRVGGNEQFF.

The V gene is TRBV28, the J gene TRBJ1-2, with D perhaps matching TRBD1 (5 bases). Deletions cut 3 bases from V and 4 bases from J, with 9 bases between. CDR3 length equals 13 residues. Germline V CDR1 and CDR2: MDHEN, SYDVKM. The chain's CDR3 is CASSFRTSYGYTF. The CDR3 nucleotides are TGTGCCAGCAGTTTTCGGACAAGCTATGGCTACACCTTC.

In this sample, this clonotype turned up a few times. This chain links TRBV7-6 with TRBJ1-4; perhaps TRBD1 as D (6 bases). The germline gives CDR1 SGHVS, CDR2 FNYEAQ. V gave up 1 base and J gave up 8 bases, with 8 bases separating them. The CDR3 consists of 13 residues. The CDR3 sequence is CASSLGGREKLFF. The CDR3 DNA follows: TGTGCCAGCAGCTTAGGGGGGCGGGAAAAACTGTTTTTT.

Concerning this clonotype itself: The junction and the germline gene differ at one end; a read error may be behind it. The V and J genes are TRBV28 and TRBJ1-2; perhaps TRBD1 as D (5 bases). The CDR3 runs 13 residues. CDR1 MDHEN and CDR2 SYDVKM come from the germline V gene. CDR3 residues: CAGSLRGDYGYTF. CDR3 nucleotides: TGTGCCGGCAGTTTAAGGGGTGACTATGGCTACACCTTC.

The CDR3 coding sequence is TGTGCCAGCAGCCATCCGCTACAGGGGAGAGGCACTGAAGCTTTCTTT. Translated, it gives CASSHPLQGRGTEAFF. The chain combines TRBV12-3 or TRBV12-4 with TRBJ1-1, with TRBD1 matching over 7 bases. With V trimmed by 6 bases and J by 4 bases, 14 bases remained unmatched. The length of the CDR3 is 16 residues.

This clonotype was counted between two and nine times. This chain joins TRBV18 and TRBJ1-2; 8 bases match TRBD1. Losses at the gene ends were 2 bases for V and 7 bases for J; bases not matched to a gene: 9. Germline V gene sequence: CDR1 KGHSH, CDR2 LQKENI. CDR3 length equals 15 residues. In nucleotides, the CDR3 is TGTGCCAGCTCACCATTCCCCAGGGGGCAGGTTGGCTACACCTTC. It yields the protein CASSPFPRGQVGYTF.